Each of the 9 T cell receptor beta chains below was sequenced from the same sample in a study of T cells in Graves' hyperthyroidism and ophthalmopathy. TCR beta CDR3 regions were amplified from RNA. The HTBI primer set was used in a first-round RT-PCR of the TCR CDR3. TCRdb recomputed calls from the multiplex PCR reads with MiXCR, one row per CDR3 protein. The sample has approximately 400,000 distinct CDR3 sequences; approximately 15% are singletons. Sequences were obtained from blood. The receptors derive from a woman aged 18-35 years with Graves' hyperthyroidism.

The chain couples TRBV5-5 to TRBJ1-1, with TRBD1 as a possible D gene (6 bases). V lost 2 bases to trimming and J lost 4 bases, with 30 bases between them. The germline gives CDR1 SGHKS, CDR2 YYEKEE (reference sequence). This CDR3 comprises 20 residues. CDR3 sequence reads: CASSFGGRGIYTGTPTEAFF. For the CDR3, the DNA is TGTGCCAGCAGCTTCGGGGGTAGGGGGATCTATACGGGGACCCCCACTGAAGCTTTCTTT.

This clonotype appeared a few times. The rearrangement links TRBV10-2 to TRBJ2-1; possibly TRBD2 for D (7 bases). V was clipped by 11 bases and J by 8 bases, with 13 bases between them. Looked up from germline, CDR1 is WSHSY and CDR2 is SAAADI. There are 11 residues in the CDR3. CDR3 loop: CALGGGDEQFF. In nucleotides, the CDR3 is TGCGCCCTCGGCGGGGGCGATGAGCAGTTCTTC.

This clonotype was counted many times. The chain employs TRBV9 and TRBJ2-2; a weak D match, TRBD1 (5 bases). This CDR3 comprises 15 residues. The V end lost 1 base, the J end lost 5 bases, and 12 bases lay between the germline ends. CDR1 and CDR2 (germline): SGDLS, YYNGEE. The CDR3 protein is CASSVSREGTGELFF. Here the CDR3 DNA reads TGTGCCAGCAGCGTATCCAGGGAAGGGACCGGGGAGCTGTTTTTT.

V is TRBV12-3 or TRBV12-4 and J is TRBJ2-7; D tentatively reads TRBD1 or TRBD2 (6 bases each). Trimming removed 3 bases from V and 5 bases from J, with 20 bases in between. The CDR3 sequence is 16 residues long. The CDR3 DNA is TGTGCCAGCAGTTTCATTTTTCGGGGGCATTTAGACGAGCAGTACTTC. Translation: CASSFIFRGHLDEQYF.

This clonotype showed up many times. The gene calls are TRBV28 and TRBJ1-1; tentatively, D is TRBD1 (5 bases). Between the trimmed V and J ends, which lost 4 bases and 11 bases, there was a span of 11 bases. CDR1 is MDHEN and CDR2 is SYDVKM in the germline V gene. The CDR3 is 11 amino acids. CDR3 in DNA: TGTGCCAGCAGTTCCCCCCGGGGGGCTTTCTTT. It specifies CASSSPRGAFF.

This clonotype was seen many times. This rearrangement joins TRBV5-1 to TRBJ1-1, with D possibly matching TRBD1 (5 bases). Trimming pared 4 bases from V and 4 bases from J, leaving 17 bases between. Germline CDR1 SGHRS, CDR2 YFSETQ. The CDR3 runs to 15 residues. CDR3 sequence reads: CASSRERGGSTEAFF. The CDR3 DNA follows: TGCGCCAGCAGCCGCGAGCGCGGGGGTAGCACTGAAGCTTTCTTT.

This clonotype came up many times. The chain carries TRBV20-1 and TRBJ2-3, with 12 bases identical to TRBD2. The V and J ends lost 6 bases and 4 bases, in that order; junction bases with no gene match: 8. The CDR3 length is 15 residues. Per the germline V gene, CDR1 is DFQATT and CDR2 is SNEGSKA (reference sequence). The CDR3 region is CSAFPTSGRPDTQYF. The DNA for the CDR3 is TGCAGTGCCTTTCCGACTAGCGGGAGACCAGATACGCAGTATTTT.

This CDR3 reads CASSHHSGSVTYEQYF. CDR3 DNA sequence: TGTGCCAGCAGTCATCATAGCGGGAGTGTCACCTACGAGCAGTACTTC. The chain has TRBV12-3 or TRBV12-4 and TRBJ2-7; 9 nucleotides line up with TRBD2. The CDR3 covers 16 residues. Trimming at V came to 5 bases and at J to 2 bases, leaving 10 bases not matched to a gene.

The rearrangement uses TRBV2 and TRBJ1-1; 7 positions match TRBD1. Trimming cost V 7 bases and J 7 bases; bases outside gene matches: 12. Germline V gene data show CDR1 as SNHLY and CDR2 as FYNNEI. CDR3 length: 14 amino acids. The CDR3 loop is CASKLEGTANEAFF. In nucleotides, the CDR3 is TGTGCCAGCAAATTAGAGGGGACAGCGAATGAAGCTTTCTTT.